This TCR beta chain came from a study of T-cell memory formation after mild COVID-19. In TCRdb, the 5' RACE reads were re-called with MiXCR into one record per CDR3 protein. The sample lists approximately 400,000 distinct CDR3 sequences; approximately 18% were seen once. The CDR3 spans 15 residues. V shed 1 base and J shed 8 bases, with 15 bases lying between them. Germline CDR1 and CDR2: LGHNT and FRNRAP. Source material: PBMCs or a T cell subset sorted from them (not recorded which). The receptor was derived from a man aged 18 to 35 who had mild COVID-19 (a few samples of this study predate the infection). Cell type and time point are not known. The chain has TRBV12-5 and TRBJ2-4; the D call may be TRBD1 or TRBD2 (6 bases each). The CDR3 protein is CASGLDLRGAHIQYF. Here the CDR3 DNA reads TGTGCTAGTGGTTTGGACCTGAGGGGGGCGCACATTCAGTACTTC.